This T cell receptor (beta chain) was recovered during a study of early T cells in non-severe SARS-CoV-2 infection. General study findings and limits: There was a bias toward anti-spike CD8 responses in VDJdb matching, which missed private and CD4 specificities.

Details on this clonotype: What it binds is not known.

CDR1 SQVTM and CDR2 ANQGSEA come from the germline V gene. The CDR3 loop spans 11 amino acids. The V end lost 8 bases, the J end lost 7 bases, and 14 bases lay between the germline ends. Each CDR3 protein is one row after TCRdb ran MiXCR on the 5' RACE reads. The sample contains 45,000 to 75,000 distinct CDR3 sequences, around 6% of which appear only once. The chain recombines TRBV29-1 with TRBJ1-2, with D perhaps TRBD1 (6 bases). The sequenced material came from whole blood. The TCR comes from an adult who was a healthcare worker with PCR-confirmed SARS-CoV-2 infection or an uninfected control (not recorded which). The CDR3 DNA reads TGCAGCTACCCCAGGGGTGGTGGCTACACCTTC. Residues: CSYPRGGGYTF.